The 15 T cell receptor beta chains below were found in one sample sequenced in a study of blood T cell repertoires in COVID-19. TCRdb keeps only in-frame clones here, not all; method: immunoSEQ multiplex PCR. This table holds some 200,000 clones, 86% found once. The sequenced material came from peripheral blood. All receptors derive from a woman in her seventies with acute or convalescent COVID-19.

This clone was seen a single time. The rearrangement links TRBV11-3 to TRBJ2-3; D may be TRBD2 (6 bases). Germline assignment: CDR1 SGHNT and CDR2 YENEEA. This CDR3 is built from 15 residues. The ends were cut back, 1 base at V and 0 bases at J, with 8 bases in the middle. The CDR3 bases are TGTGCCAGCAGCTTAGGTGGGACTAGCACAGATACGCAGTATTTT. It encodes CASSLGGTSTDTQYF.

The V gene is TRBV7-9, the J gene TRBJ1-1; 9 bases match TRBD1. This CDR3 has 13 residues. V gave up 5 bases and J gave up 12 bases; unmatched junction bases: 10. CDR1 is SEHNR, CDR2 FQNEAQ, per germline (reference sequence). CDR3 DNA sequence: TGTGCCAGCAGCGTTGGGGGGGACAGGGCTCCTTTCTTT. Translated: CASSVGGDRAPFF.

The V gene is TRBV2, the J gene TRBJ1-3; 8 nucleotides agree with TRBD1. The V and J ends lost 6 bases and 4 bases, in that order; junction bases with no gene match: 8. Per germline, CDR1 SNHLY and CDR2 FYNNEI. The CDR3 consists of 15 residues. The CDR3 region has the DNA TGTGCCAGCAGGGAGGACAGGGCTCGCGGAAACACCATATATTTT. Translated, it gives CASREDRARGNTIYF.

CDR3: CASSERQGRNSPLHF. The CDR3 coding sequence is TGTGCCAGCAGTGAGCGACAGGGTCGGAATTCACCCCTCCACTTT. The genes are TRBV2 and TRBJ1-6; 7 positions agree with TRBD1. The germline V gene encodes CDR1 SNHLY and CDR2 FYNNEI. This CDR3 has 15 residues. V was clipped by 3 bases and J by 7 bases; unmatched bases: 6.

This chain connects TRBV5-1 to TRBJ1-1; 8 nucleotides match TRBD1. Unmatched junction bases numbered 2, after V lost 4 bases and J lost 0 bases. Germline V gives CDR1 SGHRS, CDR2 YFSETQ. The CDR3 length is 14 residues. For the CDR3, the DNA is TGCGCCAGCAGCCCGGACAGGGTGAACACTGAAGCTTTCTTT. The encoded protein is CASSPDRVNTEAFF.

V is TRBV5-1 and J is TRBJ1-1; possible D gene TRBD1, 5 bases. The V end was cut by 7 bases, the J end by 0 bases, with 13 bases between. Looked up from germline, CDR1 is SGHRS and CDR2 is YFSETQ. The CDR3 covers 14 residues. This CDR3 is CASGNTGLNTEAFF. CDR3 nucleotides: TGCGCCAGCGGAAATACAGGACTGAACACTGAAGCTTTCTTT.

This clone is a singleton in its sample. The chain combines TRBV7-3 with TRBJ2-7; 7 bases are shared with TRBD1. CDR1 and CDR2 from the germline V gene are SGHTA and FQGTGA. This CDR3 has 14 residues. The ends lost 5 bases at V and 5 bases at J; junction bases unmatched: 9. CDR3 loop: CASSPRQGSDEQYF. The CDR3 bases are TGTGCCAGCAGCCCTCGACAGGGTAGCGACGAGCAGTACTTC.

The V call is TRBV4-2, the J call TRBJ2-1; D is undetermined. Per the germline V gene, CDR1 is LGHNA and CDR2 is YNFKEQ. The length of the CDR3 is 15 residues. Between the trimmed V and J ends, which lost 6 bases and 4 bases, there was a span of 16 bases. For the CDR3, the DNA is TGTGCCAGCAGATCTGTTTTCAGAAGATACAATGAGCAGTTCTTC. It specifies CASRSVFRRYNEQFF.

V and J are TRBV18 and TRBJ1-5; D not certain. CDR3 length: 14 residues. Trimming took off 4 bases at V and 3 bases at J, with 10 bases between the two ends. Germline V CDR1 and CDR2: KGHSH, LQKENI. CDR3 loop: CASSLYNDNQPQHF. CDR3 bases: TGTGCCAGCTCACTTTACAACGACAATCAGCCCCAGCATTTT.

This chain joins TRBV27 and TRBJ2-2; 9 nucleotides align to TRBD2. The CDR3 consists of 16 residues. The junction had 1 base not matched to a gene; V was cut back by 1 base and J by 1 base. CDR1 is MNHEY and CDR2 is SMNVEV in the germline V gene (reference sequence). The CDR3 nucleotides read TGTGCCAGCAGTTTATATAGCGGGGGGAACACCGGGGAGCTGTTTTTT. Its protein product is CASSLYSGGNTGELFF.

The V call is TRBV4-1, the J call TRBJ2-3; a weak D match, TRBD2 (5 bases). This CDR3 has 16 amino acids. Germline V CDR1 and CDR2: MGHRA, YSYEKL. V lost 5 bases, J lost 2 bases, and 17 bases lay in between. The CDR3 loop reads CASSSPSNRNTDTQYF. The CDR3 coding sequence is TGCGCCAGCAGCTCCCCTAGCAACCGAAACACAGATACGCAGTATTTT.

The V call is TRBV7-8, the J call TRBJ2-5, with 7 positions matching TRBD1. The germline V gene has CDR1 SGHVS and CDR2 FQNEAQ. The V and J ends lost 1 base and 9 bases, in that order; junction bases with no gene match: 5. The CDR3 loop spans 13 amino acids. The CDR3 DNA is TGTGCCAGCAGCTTAGGGCAGGGGGTGTCCCAGTACTTC. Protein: CASSLGQGVSQYF.

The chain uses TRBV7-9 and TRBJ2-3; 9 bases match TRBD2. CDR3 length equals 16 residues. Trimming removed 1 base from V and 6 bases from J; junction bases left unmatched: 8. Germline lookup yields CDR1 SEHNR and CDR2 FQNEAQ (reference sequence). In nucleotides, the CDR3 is TGTGCCAGCAGCTTAGTCTCGGGACTAGCAGGGGATACGCAGTATTTT. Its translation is CASSLVSGLAGDTQYF.

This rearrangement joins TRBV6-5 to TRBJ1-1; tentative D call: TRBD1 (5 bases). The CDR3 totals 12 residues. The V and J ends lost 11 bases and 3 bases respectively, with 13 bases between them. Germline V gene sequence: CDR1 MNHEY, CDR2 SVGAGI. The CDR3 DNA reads TGTGCCGGAGTAGGGGCGCACACTGAAGCTTTCTTT. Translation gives CAGVGAHTEAFF.

CDR3 in amino acids: CASNGGSPGNEQFF. The CDR3 coding sequence is TGTGCCAGCAATGGAGGGAGTCCGGGGAATGAGCAGTTCTTC. V usage is TRBV28 and J usage is TRBJ2-1, with D possibly matching TRBD2 (6 bases). V lost 7 bases, J lost 7 bases, and 17 bases lay in between. The germline gives CDR1 MDHEN, CDR2 SYDVKM. The CDR3 is made up of 14 amino acids.